This T cell receptor (beta chain) appears in the sequencing data of a study of OX40 agonist ivuxolimab in advanced cancers. For the wider study: Ivuxolimab was an agonistic, fully human IgG2 monoclonal antibody directed against OX40 (CD134), a costimulatory receptor. The purpose of peripheral TCRbeta sequencing was to test whether ivuxolimab changed TCR sequence diversity and led to clonal T-cell expansion. Among the approximately 54 dose-escalation patients, around 20 had hepatocellular carcinoma, roughly 15 melanoma, 9 renal cell carcinoma and 9 head and neck cancer. Intravenous ivuxolimab was administered to patients every 2 weeks at six dose levels: 0.01, 0.1, 0.3, 1.5, 3 and 10 mg/kg. Partial responses occurred in three dose-escalation patients: two with cutaneous melanoma and one with hepatocellular carcinoma. The paper describes the monotherapy dose-escalation part (N ≈ 50 patients) of the phase I trial of ivuxolimab. Prior anti-PD-1, anti-PD-L1 or anti-CTLA-4 therapy was permitted, and approximately 40% of dose-escalation patients had received checkpoint inhibitors. A male proportion of 82.7% and a mean age of about 60 years, ranging from 23 to 79, were recorded for the dose-escalation cohort.

For sequencing of the TCRbeta CDR3 region, genomic DNA was extracted from the sorted cells. TCRbeta CDR3 regions were sequenced using the immunoSEQ Assay. Sourced from immuneACCESS, this table was stored by TCRdb with only in-frame sequences that have V and J called. A share of the clones is absent; for the studies checked, an unresolved V gene accounts for under half, and the remainder has no known explanation. Counted in this sample were more than 50,000 clones; 87% of them appeared once. The top ten clones comprise approximately 0.32% of the sample. As regards this clone: Which antigen it targets is not known. No much larger clone is present one base from it, and per-base qualities are unavailable.

The paper's findings and limits, for the study overall: At doses of 0.1 to 3.0 mg/kg, clonal expansion of both CD4+ and CD8+ blood T cells was observed from baseline to week 6. On average, CD8+ T cells showed more expanded clones than CD4+ T cells after ivuxolimab. In partial responders in the 0.1-3.0 mg/kg groups, normalized peripheral clonal expansion was found to be among the lowest, especially among CD8+ T cells. Low levels of normalized T-cell clonal expansion were also seen in some patients who did not respond. Which antigens the clonally expanded peripheral T cells were specific for was not determined.

The trial excluded patients who had a history of autoimmune disease or who were on systemic immunosuppression. Peripheral blood for TCR sequencing was collected from all dose cohorts at baseline, on cycle 4 day 1, and on cycle 7 day 1. Samples came from an open-label, multicenter, first-in-human phase I dose-escalation trial of ivuxolimab. Adults with locally advanced or metastatic melanoma, renal cell carcinoma, hepatocellular carcinoma or head and neck squamous cell carcinoma were enrolled in the trial. Before TCR sequencing, CD4+ and CD8+ T cells were separately sorted from peripheral blood. From its cysteine to its phenylalanine, the CDR3 spans 18 amino acids. The only DNA kept is the CDR3, 54 bases in frame from the first base. V sheds 4 bases and J sheds 2 bases, leaving 18 bases between their ends. The germline V gene specifies KGHSH as CDR1 and LQKENI as CDR2.

This sequence originates from an adult with an advanced solid tumor such as melanoma, head and neck, liver or kidney cancer. The material sequenced was CD4+ or CD8+ T cells sorted from blood, taken in a trial of the OX40 agonist ivuxolimab. This sequence uses TRBV18 and TRBJ2-6; no D gene call is confident. The nucleotide sequence is TGTGCCAGCTCACTAAGTGGCAGAGGTAGTACTGGGGCCAACGTCCTGACTTTC. The resulting protein is CASSLSGRGSTGANVLTF.